Listed below are T cell receptor beta chains from one sample, sequenced in a study of cytomegalovirus exposure and HLA in healthy donors. TCRdb's table, derived via immunoSEQ multiplex PCR, lists solely in-frame clones and lacks some. The repertoire table contains about 140,000 clones. The sample was PBMCs. These receptor sequences come from a woman aged 18 to 35 in good health and CMV-seronegative. CDR3s include the opening cysteine and the closing phenylalanine or tryptophan. A D gene is named only where the DNA matches it firmly.

TRBJ1-3 TRBV28 13 - TGTGCCAGCAGAGATAGCAGCGGAAACACCATATATTTT CASRDSSGNTIYF
TRBJ1-3 TRBV6-4 16 TRBD1 TGTGCCAGCAGTGACCATACCACCGGGACAGGTAACACCATATATTTT CASSDHTTGTGNTIYF
TRBJ2-2 TRBV5-4 16 TRBD1 TGTGCCAGCAGCTTGTTCAGGGGGTCGAACACCGGGGAGCTGTTTTTT CASSLFRGSNTGELFF
TRBJ2-1 TRBV7-2 13 - TGTGCCAGCAGCTTAATCAGGCACAATGAGCAGTTCTTC CASSLIRHNEQFF
TRBJ2-3 TRBV2 18 - TGTGCCAGCAGTTTCACCTCTACAAACCTCCGGGACACAGATACGCAGTATTTT CASSFTSTNLRDTDTQYF
TRBJ2-1 TRBV29-1 14 - TGCAGCGTTGGGGACTGGAGATCCTACAATGAGCAGTTCTTC CSVGDWRSYNEQFF
TRBJ1-4 TRBV7-2 18 - TGTGCCAGCAGCTTACAGCCAGGTTGGGGCCCAACTAATGAAAAACTGTTTTTT CASSLQPGWGPTNEKLFF
TRBJ2-7 TRBV6-1 15 TRBD2 TGTGCCAGCAGTGAGTCGGCTAGCGGGAGTTACGAGCAGTACTTC CASSESASGSYEQYF
TRBJ1-1 TRBV6-1 14 - TGTGCCAGCAGCCTACGAGGGAGGAACACTGAAGCTTTCTTT CASSLRGRNTEAFF
TRBJ2-3 TRBV25-1 15 TRBD1 TGTGCCAGCAGTGACCCGGACAGGGTCACAGATACGCAGTATTTT CASSDPDRVTDTQYF
TRBJ2-3 TRBV4-3 16 - TGCGCCAGCAGCCAAGCCGGACTGAGTAGCACAGATACGCAGTATTTT CASSQAGLSSTDTQYF
TRBJ2-7 TRBV19 15 TRBD1 TGTGCCAGTAGTGTAAGGACAGGGGGTTCCTACGAGCAGTACTTC CASSVRTGGSYEQYF
TRBJ2-2 TRBV11-2 19 TRBD2 TGTGCCAGCAGCTTAGAAGTCAGAGGACTAGCGGGAAAGGCCGGGGAGCTGTTTTTT CASSLEVRGLAGKAGELFF
TRBJ2-5 TRBV11-2 16 TRBD1 TGTGCCAGCAGCTTTACCCAACAGGGGGCGCGGGAGACCCAGTACTTC CASSFTQQGARETQYF
TRBJ1-1 TRBV18 19 - TGTGCCAGCCTTCGATTCGCGATGGGGGGAAAAATTAAGAACACTGAAGCTTTCTTT CASLRFAMGGKIKNTEAFF
TRBJ2-3 TRBV10-2 17 TRBD2 TGCGCCAGCAGTTCTCCAGGACTAGCGGGAGGGACAGATACGCAGTATTTT CASSSPGLAGGTDTQYF
TRBJ2-1 TRBV5-1 16 - TGCGCCAGCAGCCCGACGGGTAGCCCGTCCTACAATGAGCAGTTCTTC CASSPTGSPSYNEQFF
TRBJ2-3 TRBV4-2 17 TRBD2 TGTGCCAGCAGCCAAGCTGGGAGACTAGCGGGAGGTTATACGCAGTATTTT CASSQAGRLAGGYTQYF
TRBJ2-5 TRBV5-4 16 TRBD2 TGTGCCAGCAGCCCCCCACTAGCGGGAGGGGAAGAGACCCAGTACTTC CASSPPLAGGEETQYF
TRBJ2-3 TRBV11-3 12 - TGTGCCAGCAGCTTAGATTCGGATACGCAGTATTTT CASSLDSDTQYF
TRBJ1-2 TRBV29-1 13 TRBD1 TGCAGCGTTTCCGGACAGGGCGGCTATGGCTACACCTTC CSVSGQGGYGYTF
TRBJ2-1 TRBV4-1 18 TRBD2 TGCGCCAGCAGCCAAGATCTTCCGGGACTAGCGGGATTTGGTGAGCAGTTCTTC CASSQDLPGLAGFGEQFF
TRBJ2-7 TRBV5-1 13 - TGCGCCAGCAGCTTGGACGGACTATACGAGCAGTACTTC CASSLDGLYEQYF
TRBJ2-7 TRBV27 14 TRBD2 TGTGCCAGCAGTCACGGACTAGGCAGCTACGAGCAGTACTTC CASSHGLGSYEQYF
TRBJ2-3 TRBV6-4 16 TRBD2 TGTGCCAGCAGTCTACTAGCGGGAGGGCCGGCAGATACGCAGTATTTT CASSLLAGGPADTQYF
TRBJ2-2 TRBV13 17 TRBD2 TGTGCCAGCAGCTTATCGTTTAGCGGGAGGGGCACCGGGGAGCTGTTTTTT CASSLSFSGRGTGELFF
TRBJ2-7 TRBV9 15 TRBD1 TGTGCCAGCAGCGGAGGGACAGATCCTTCCTACGAGCAGTACTTC CASSGGTDPSYEQYF
TRBJ1-4 TRBV7-2 15 - TGTGCCAGCAGCTTATCGGGAGCAACTAATGAAAAACTGTTTTTT CASSLSGATNEKLFF
TRBJ2-7 TRBV28 16 TRBD1 TGTGCCAGCAGTAGGGACAGGGGAGGGGAAGGTAACGAGCAGTACTTC CASSRDRGGEGNEQYF
TRBJ2-1 TRBV5-8 15 TRBD2 TGTGCCAGCAGCTTAGGGCTAGCGGGCTCCAATGAGCAGTTCTTC CASSLGLAGSNEQFF
TRBJ2-7 TRBV19 15 - TGTGCCAGTTCGCCAGGCAAATTATCTGTCTACGAGCAGTACTTC CASSPGKLSVYEQYF
TRBJ1-4 TRBV12-5 12 - TGTGCTAGTTGGGGGGAGGGTGAAAAACTGTTTTTT CASWGEGEKLFF
TRBJ1-2 TRBV19 15 TRBD1 TGTGCCAGTAGTATCGGACAGGGGGCTTTCTATGGCTACACCTTC CASSIGQGAFYGYTF
TRBJ2-1 TRBV9 16 TRBD1 TGTGCCAGCAGCTCAGAGGGACAGGGGGCTTACAATGAGCAGTTCTTC CASSSEGQGAYNEQFF